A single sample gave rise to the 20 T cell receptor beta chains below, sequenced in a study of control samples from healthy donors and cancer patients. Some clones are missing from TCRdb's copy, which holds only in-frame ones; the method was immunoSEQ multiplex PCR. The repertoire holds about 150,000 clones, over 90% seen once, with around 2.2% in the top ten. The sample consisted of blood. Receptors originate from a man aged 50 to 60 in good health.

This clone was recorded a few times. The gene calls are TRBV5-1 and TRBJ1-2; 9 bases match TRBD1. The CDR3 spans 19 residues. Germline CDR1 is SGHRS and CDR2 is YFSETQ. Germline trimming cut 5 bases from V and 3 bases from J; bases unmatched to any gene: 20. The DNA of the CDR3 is TGCGCCAGCAGAAGGTCTAACGGGATACAGGGGGCGATGGACTATGGCTACACCTTC. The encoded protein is CASRRSNGIQGAMDYGYTF.

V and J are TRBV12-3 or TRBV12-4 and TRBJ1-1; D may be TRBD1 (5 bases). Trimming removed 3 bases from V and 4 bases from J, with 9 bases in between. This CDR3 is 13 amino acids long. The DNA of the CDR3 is TGTGCCAGCAGTTTTTCAGGGAGCACTGAAGCTTTCTTT. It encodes CASSFSGSTEAFF.

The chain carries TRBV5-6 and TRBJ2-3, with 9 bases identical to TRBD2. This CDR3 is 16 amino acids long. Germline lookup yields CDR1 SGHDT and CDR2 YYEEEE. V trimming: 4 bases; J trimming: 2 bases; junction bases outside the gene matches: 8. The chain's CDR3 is CASSVAGGRATDTQYF. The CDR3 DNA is TGTGCCAGCAGCGTCGCTGGCGGGAGGGCCACAGATACGCAGTATTTT.

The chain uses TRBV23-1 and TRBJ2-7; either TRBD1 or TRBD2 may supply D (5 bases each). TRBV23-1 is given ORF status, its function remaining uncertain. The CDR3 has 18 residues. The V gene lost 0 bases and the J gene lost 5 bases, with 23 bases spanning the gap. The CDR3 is CASSQSFVGTPIPHEQYF. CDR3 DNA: TGCGCCAGCAGTCAATCCTTTGTGGGGACGCCGATCCCCCACGAGCAGTACTTC.

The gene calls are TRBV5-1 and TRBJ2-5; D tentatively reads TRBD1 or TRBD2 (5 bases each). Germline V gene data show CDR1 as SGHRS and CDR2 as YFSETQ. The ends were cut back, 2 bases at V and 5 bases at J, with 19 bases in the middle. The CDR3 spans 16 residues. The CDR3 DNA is TGCGCCAGCAGCTTAACTCCGGGGACCCAGCCCGAGACCCAGTACTTC. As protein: CASSLTPGTQPETQYF.

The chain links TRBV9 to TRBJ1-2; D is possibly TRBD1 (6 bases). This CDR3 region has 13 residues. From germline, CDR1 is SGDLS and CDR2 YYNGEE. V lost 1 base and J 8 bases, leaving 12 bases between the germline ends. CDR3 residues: CASSVTGIKGYTF. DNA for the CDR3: TGTGCCAGCAGCGTAACAGGGATTAAGGGCTACACCTTC.

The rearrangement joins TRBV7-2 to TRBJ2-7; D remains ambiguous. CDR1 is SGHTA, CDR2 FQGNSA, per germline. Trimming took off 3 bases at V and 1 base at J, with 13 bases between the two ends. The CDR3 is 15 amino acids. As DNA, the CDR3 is TGTGCCAGCAGCTTTCAGGTAGCAGCTTCCTACGAGCAGTACTTC. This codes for CASSFQVAASYEQYF.

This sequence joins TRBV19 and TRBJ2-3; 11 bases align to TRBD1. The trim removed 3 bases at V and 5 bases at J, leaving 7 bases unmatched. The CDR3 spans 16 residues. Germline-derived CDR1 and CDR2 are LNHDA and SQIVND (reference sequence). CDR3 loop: CASSILGQGAGDTQYF. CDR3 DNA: TGTGCCAGTAGTATCTTAGGACAGGGGGCAGGAGATACGCAGTATTTT.

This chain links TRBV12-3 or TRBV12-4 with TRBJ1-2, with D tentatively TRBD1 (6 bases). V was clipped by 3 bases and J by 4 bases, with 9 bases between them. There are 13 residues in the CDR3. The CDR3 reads CASSFGRGYGYTF. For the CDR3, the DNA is TGTGCCAGCAGTTTCGGCAGGGGCTATGGCTACACCTTC.

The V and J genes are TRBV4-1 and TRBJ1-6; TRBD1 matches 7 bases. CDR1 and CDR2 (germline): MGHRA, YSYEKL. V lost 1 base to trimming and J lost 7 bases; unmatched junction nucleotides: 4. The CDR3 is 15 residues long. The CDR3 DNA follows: TGCGCCAGCAGCCAAGGAGGGGGCAGGAATTCACCCCTCCACTTT. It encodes CASSQGGGRNSPLHF.

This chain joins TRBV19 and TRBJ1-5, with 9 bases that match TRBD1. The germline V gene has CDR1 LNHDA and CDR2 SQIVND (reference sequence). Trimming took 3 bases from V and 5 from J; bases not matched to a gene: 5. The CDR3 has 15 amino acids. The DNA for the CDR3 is TGTGCCAGTAGTATGAAGACAGGGGGGGATCAGCCCCAGCATTTT. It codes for CASSMKTGGDQPQHF. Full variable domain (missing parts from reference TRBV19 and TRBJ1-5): DGGITQSPKYLFRKEGQNVTLSCEQNLNHDAMYWYRQDPGQGLRLIYYSQIVNDFQKGDIAEGYSVSREKKESFPLTVTSAQKNPTAFYLCASSMKTGGDQPQHFGDGTRLSIL.

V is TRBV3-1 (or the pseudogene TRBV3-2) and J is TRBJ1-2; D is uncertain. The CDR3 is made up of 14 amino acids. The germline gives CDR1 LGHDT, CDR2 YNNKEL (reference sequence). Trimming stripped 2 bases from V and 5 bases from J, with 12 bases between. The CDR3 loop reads CASSQSNAAYGYTF. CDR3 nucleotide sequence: TGTGCCAGCAGCCAATCGAACGCAGCTTATGGCTACACCTTC.

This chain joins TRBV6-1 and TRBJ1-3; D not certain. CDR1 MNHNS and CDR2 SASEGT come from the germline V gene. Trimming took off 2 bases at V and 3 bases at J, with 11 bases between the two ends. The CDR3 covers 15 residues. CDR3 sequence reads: CASSELSRGGNTIYF. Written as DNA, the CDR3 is TGTGCCAGCAGTGAACTATCTAGAGGTGGAAACACCATATATTTT.

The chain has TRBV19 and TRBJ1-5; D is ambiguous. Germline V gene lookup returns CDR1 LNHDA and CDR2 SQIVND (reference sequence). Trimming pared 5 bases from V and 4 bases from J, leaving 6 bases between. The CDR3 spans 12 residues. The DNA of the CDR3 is TGTGCCAGTAGTCTCATAAATCAGCCCCAGCATTTT. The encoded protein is CASSLINQPQHF.

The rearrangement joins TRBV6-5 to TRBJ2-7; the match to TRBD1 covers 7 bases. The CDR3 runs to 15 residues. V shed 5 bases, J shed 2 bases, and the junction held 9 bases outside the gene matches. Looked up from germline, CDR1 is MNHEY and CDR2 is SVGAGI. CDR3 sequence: CASSLAGTETYEQYF. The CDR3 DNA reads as TGTGCCAGCAGTCTGGCCGGGACAGAGACCTACGAGCAGTACTTC.

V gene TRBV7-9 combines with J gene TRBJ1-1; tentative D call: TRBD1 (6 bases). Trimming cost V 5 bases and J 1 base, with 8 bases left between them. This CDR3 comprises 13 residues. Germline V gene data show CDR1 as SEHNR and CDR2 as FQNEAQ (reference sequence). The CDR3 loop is CASSRTENTEAFF. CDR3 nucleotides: TGTGCCAGCAGCCGGACAGAGAACACTGAAGCTTTCTTT.

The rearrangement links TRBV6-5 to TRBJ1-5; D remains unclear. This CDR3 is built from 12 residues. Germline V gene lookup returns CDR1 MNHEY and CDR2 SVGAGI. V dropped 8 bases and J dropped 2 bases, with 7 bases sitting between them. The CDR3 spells CASWTGNQPQHF. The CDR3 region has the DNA TGTGCCAGCTGGACGGGCAATCAGCCCCAGCATTTT.

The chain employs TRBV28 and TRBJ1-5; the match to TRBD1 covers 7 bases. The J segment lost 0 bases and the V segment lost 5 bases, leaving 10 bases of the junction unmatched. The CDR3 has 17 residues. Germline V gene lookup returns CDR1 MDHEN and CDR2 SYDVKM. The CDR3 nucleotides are TGTGCCAGCAGTCCCCTACCGGGACAGCTTAGCAATCAGCCCCAGCATTTT. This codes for CASSPLPGQLSNQPQHF.

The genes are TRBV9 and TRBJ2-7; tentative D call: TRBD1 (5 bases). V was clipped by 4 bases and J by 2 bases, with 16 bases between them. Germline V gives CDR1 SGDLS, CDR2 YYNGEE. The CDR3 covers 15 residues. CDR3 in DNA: TGTGCCAGCAGCCCCAGTCTCCCAGGGCCCTACGAGCAGTACTTC. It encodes CASSPSLPGPYEQYF.

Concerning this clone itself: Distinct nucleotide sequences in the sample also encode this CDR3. CDR3 nucleotides: TGTGCCAGCAGTGACAGGGCTGGCTACACCTTC. It encodes CASSDRAGYTF. This sequence joins TRBV12-3 or TRBV12-4 and TRBJ1-2; TRBD1 matches at 7 bases. This CDR3 has 11 residues. V shed 5 bases, J shed 7 bases, and the junction held 1 base outside the gene matches.